The source of this T cell receptor (beta chain) is a study of blood T cell repertoires in COVID-19. The CDR3 covers 15 residues. Germline V gene sequence: CDR1 SNHLY, CDR2 FYNNEI. V lost 8 bases to trimming and J lost 0 bases; unmatched junction nucleotides: 9. The data were produced by immunoSEQ multiplex PCR, yet TCRdb's version contains in-frame clones alone and is incomplete. This sample has approximately 170,000 clones, with approximately 90% found just once. Sequencing was carried out using peripheral blood. The chain has TRBV2 and TRBJ1-1, with TRBD1 identical over 7 bases. The source is a man in his late teens or twenties who had recovered from COVID-19. This chain's CDR3 is CASSNTGQLNTEAFF. The CDR3 DNA sequence: TGTGCCAGCTCTAATACGGGACAGTTGAACACTGAAGCTTTCTTT.